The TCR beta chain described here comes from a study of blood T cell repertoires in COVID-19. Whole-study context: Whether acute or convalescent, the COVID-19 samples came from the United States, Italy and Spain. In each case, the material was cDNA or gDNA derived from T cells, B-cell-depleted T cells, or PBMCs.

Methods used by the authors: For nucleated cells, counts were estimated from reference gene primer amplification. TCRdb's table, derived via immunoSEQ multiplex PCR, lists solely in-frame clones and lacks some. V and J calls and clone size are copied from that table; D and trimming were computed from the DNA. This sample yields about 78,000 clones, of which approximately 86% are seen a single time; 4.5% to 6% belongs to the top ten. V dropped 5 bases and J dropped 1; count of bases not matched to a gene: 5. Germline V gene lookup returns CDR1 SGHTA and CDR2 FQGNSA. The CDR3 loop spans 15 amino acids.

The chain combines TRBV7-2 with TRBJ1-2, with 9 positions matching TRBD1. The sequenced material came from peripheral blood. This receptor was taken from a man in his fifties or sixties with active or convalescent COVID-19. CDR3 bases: TGTGCCAGCAGCGCCTACAGGGGGCGTAACTATGGCTACACCTTC. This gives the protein CASSAYRGRNYGYTF.